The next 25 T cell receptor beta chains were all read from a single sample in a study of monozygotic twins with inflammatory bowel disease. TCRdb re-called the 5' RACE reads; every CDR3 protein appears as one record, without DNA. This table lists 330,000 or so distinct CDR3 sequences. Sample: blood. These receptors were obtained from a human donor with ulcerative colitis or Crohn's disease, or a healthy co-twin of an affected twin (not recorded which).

CDR3 region: CASSRGPNTEAFF. The chain recombines TRBV4-1 with TRBJ1-1; the TCRdb call, TRBD1, lacks DNA for checking. This CDR3 region has 13 residues. Germline-derived CDR1 and CDR2 are MGHRA and YSYEKL.

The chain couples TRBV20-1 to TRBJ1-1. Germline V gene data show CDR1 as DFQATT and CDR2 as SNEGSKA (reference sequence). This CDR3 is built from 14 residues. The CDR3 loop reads CSARADTSRAEAFF.

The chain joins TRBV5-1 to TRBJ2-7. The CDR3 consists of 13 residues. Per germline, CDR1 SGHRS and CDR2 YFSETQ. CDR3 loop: CASSLAGTYEQYF.

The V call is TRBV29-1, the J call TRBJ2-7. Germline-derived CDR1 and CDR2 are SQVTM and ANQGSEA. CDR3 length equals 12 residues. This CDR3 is CSVDEAGYEQYF.

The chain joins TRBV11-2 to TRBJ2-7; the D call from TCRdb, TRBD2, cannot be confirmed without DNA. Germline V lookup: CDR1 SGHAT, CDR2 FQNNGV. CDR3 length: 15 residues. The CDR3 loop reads CASRAGALPSYEQYF. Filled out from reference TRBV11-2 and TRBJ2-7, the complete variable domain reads EAGVAQSPRYKIIEKRQSVAFWCNPISGHATLYWYQQILGQGPKLLIQFQNNGVVDDSQLPKDRFSAERLKGVDSTLKIQPAKLEDSAVYLCASRAGALPSYEQYFGPGTRLTVT.

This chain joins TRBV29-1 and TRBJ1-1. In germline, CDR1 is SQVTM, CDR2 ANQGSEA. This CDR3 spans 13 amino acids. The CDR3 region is CSGQEGGERGAFF.

CDR3 sequence: CATSKDRGHLQGDNEQFF. This chain links TRBV24-1 with TRBJ2-1; TCRdb names TRBD1, which stays unverified in the absence of DNA. This CDR3 comprises 18 residues. The germline gives CDR1 KGHDR, CDR2 SFDVKD.

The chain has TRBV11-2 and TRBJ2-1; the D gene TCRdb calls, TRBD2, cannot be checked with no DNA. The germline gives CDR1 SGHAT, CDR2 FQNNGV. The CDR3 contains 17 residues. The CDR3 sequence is CASSPWSVLQAYNEQFF.

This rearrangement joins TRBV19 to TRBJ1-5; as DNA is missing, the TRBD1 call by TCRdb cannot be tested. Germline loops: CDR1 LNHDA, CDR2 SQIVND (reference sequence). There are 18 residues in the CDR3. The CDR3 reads CASSPLTWGDRKHQPQHF. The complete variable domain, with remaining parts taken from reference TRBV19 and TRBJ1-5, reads DGGITQSPKYLFRKEGQNVTLSCEQNLNHDAMYWYRQDPGQGLRLIYYSQIVNDFQKGDIAEGYSVSREKKESFPLTVTSAQKNPTAFYLCASSPLTWGDRKHQPQHFGDGTRLSIL.

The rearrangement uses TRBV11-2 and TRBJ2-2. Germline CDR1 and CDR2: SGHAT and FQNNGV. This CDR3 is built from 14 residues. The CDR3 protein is CASSLSREHGELFF.

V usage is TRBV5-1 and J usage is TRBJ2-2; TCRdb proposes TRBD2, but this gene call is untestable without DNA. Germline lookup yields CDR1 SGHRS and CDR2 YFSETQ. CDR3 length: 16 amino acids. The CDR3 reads CASSLRTSGNTGELFF.

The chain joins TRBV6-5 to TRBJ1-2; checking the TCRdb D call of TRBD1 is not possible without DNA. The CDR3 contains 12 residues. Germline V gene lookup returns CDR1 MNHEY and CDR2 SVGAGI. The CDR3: CASRRGVDGYTF.

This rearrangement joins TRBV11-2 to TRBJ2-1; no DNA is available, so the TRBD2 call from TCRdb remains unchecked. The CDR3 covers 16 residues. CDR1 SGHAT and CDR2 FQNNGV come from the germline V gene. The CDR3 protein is CASSLDLAGGMNEQFF.

The CDR3 protein is CASSLGRSGDEQFF. V gene TRBV5-1 combines with J gene TRBJ2-1; TCRdb outputs TRBD1, but without DNA this stays unchecked. The germline V gene encodes CDR1 SGHRS and CDR2 YFSETQ. The CDR3 is made up of 14 amino acids.

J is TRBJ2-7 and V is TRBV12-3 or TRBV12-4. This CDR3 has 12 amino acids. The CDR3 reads CASSLNPHEQYF.

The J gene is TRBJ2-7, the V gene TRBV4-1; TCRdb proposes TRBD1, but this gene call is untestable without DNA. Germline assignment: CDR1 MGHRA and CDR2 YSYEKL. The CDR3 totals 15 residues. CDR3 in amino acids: CASSQVSGWSYEQYF.

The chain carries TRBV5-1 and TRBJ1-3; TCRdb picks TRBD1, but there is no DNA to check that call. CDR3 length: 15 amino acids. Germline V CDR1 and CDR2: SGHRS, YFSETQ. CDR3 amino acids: CASSEQGAAGNTIYF.

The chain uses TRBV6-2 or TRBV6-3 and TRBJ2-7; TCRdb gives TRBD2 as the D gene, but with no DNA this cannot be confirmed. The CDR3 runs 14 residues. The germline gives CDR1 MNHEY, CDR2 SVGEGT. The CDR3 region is CASSRSGLLYEQYF.

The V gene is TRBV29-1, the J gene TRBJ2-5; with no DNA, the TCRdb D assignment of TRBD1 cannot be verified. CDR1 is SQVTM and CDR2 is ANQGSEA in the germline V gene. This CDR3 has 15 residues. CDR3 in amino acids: CSALNSGGGGETQYF. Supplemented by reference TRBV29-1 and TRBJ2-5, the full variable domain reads SAVISQKPSRDICQRGTSLTIQCQVDSQVTMMFWYRQQPGQSLTLIATANQGSEATYESGFVIDKFPISRPNLTFSTLTVSNMSPEDSSIYLCSALNSGGGGETQYFGPGTRLLVL.

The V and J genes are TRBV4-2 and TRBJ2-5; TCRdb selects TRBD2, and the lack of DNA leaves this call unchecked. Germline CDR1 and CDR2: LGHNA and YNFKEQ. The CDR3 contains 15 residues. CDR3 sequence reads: CASSPIVRAQGTQYF.

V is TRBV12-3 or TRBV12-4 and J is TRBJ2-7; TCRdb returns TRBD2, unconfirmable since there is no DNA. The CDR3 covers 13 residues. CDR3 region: CASSKDYAYEQYF.

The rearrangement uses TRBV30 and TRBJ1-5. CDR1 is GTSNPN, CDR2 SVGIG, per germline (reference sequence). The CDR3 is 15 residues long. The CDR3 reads CAWKGKVGSNQPQHF.

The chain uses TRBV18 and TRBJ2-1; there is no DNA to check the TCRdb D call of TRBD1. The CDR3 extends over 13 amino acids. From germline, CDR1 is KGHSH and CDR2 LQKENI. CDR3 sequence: CASSRTGPNEQFF. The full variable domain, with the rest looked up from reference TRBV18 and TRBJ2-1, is NAGVMQNPRHLVRRRGQEARLRCSPMKGHSHVYWYRQLPEEGLKFMVYLQKENIIDESGMPKERFSAEFPKEGPSILRIQQVVRGDSAAYFCASSRTGPNEQFFGPGTRLTVL.

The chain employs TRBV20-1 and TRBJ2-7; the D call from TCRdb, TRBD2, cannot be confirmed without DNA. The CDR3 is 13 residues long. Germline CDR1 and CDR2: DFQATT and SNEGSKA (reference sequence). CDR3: CSALAVTPYEQYF.

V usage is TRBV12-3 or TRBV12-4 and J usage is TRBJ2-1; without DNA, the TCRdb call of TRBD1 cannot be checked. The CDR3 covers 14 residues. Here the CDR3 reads CASSPRQGNNEQFF.